This T cell receptor (beta chain) emerged from a study of blood T cell repertoires in COVID-19. About the research overall: Both acute and convalescent COVID-19 samples were obtained from the United States, Italy and Spain.

CDR1 is SGHAT, CDR2 FQDESV, per germline (reference sequence). With V trimmed by 5 bases and J by 4 bases, 7 bases remained unmatched. The CDR3 runs 15 residues. Those enrolled in Seattle joined during active infection and were followed longitudinally afterward. Libraries were prepared by immunoSEQ multiplex PCR; TCRdb keeps only in-frame clonotypes and omits some of them. The sample shows about 24,000 clones, about four fifths of them seen only once. This sequence joins TRBV11-1 and TRBJ2-3; 9 nucleotides line up with TRBD2. Sequenced sample: peripheral blood. This clonotype originated in a man in his fifties with COVID-19, enrolled during active disease. The CDR3 reads CASSQTSGGADTQYF. The DNA of the CDR3 is TGTGCCAGCAGCCAGACTAGCGGAGGGGCAGATACGCAGTATTTT.